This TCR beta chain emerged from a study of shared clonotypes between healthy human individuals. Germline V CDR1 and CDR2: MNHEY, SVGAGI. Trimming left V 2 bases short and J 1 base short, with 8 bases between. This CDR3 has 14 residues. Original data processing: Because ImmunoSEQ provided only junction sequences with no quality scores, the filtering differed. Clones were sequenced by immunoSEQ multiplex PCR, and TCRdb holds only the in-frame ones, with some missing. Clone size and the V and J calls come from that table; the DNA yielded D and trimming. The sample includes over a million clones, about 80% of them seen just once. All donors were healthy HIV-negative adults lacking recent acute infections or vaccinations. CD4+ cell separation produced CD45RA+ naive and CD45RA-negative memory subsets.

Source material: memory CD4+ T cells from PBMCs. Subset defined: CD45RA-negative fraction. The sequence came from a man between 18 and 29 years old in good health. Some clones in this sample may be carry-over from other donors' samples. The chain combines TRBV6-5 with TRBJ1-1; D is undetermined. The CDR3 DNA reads TGTGCCAGCAGTTACAGGCGGCCGAACACTGAAGCTTTCTTT. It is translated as CASSYRRPNTEAFF.